This entry lists 29 T cell receptor beta chains sequenced from one sample in a study of cytomegalovirus exposure and HLA in healthy donors. The primer mix had 60 Vbeta and 13 Jbeta primers. Using immunoSEQ multiplex PCR, the repertoire was profiled, and TCRdb retains in-frame clones only, with some absent. Among about 150,000 clones listed, around 79% were seen once. The material sequenced was PBMCs. Receptors originate from a woman aged 40 to 50 in good health and CMV-seronegative.

V gene TRBV19 combines with J gene TRBJ1-2, with 8 bases that match TRBD1. J gave up 8 bases and V 3 bases, and 8 bases lay outside the gene matches. This CDR3 region has 14 residues. The V gene's germline CDR1 is LNHDA and CDR2 SQIVND (reference sequence). The CDR3 region is CASSMRTGPTGYTF. The CDR3 nucleotides read TGTGCCAGTAGTATGAGGACAGGGCCAACCGGCTACACCTTC.

The chain uses TRBV2 and TRBJ1-2; D gene unclear. V lost 2 bases and J 4 bases, leaving 5 bases between the germline ends. CDR1 is SNHLY and CDR2 is FYNNEI in the germline V gene. The CDR3 sequence is 12 residues long. CDR3 nucleotide sequence: TGTGCCAGCAGTGAACGAGGCTATGGCTACACCTTC. It encodes CASSERGYGYTF.

V usage is TRBV28 and J usage is TRBJ1-1; 8 positions agree with TRBD1. This CDR3 region has 16 residues. V dropped 5 bases and J dropped 2; count of bases not matched to a gene: 10. Germline lookup yields CDR1 MDHEN and CDR2 SYDVKM. This chain's CDR3 is CASSTSGRGRNTEAFF. The CDR3 region has the DNA TGTGCCAGCAGTACCTCTGGCAGGGGGCGCAACACTGAAGCTTTCTTT.

The rearrangement links TRBV28 to TRBJ1-2; D remains unclear. V was shortened by 2 bases and J by 5 bases, with 3 bases between the two germline ends. The CDR3 spans 11 residues. Looked up from germline, CDR1 is MDHEN and CDR2 is SYDVKM. CDR3: CASSLRYGYTF. As DNA, the CDR3 is TGTGCCAGCAGTTTACGGTATGGCTACACCTTC.

This chain links TRBV6-1 with TRBJ2-7; D call uncertain. Trimming stripped 0 bases from V and 9 bases from J, with 15 bases between. This CDR3 spans 14 amino acids. Germline-derived CDR1 and CDR2 are MNHNS and SASEGT. CDR3 DNA: TGTGCCAGCAGTGAAGCGCGCGGTGCTACGAGGCAGTACTTC. Translating it yields CASSEARGATRQYF.

The chain recombines TRBV6-5 with TRBJ1-2; 7 bases map to TRBD1. The V segment lost 2 bases and the J segment 4 bases; nucleotides outside the gene matches: 4. Germline CDR1 MNHEY, CDR2 SVGAGI. This CDR3 has 14 amino acids. For the CDR3, the DNA is TGTGCCAGCAGTTACGGGACAGAGCCCTATGGCTACACCTTC. Protein: CASSYGTEPYGYTF.

The chain uses TRBV30 and TRBJ1-6; D remains unclear. Germline values: CDR1 GTSNPN, CDR2 SVGIG (reference sequence). V was pared by 4 bases and J by 10 bases, with 17 bases between. The CDR3 length is 14 residues. The CDR3 DNA sequence: TGTGCCTGGACCCTAAGGGTTGGGGAGTCACCCCTCCACTTT. Encoded protein: CAWTLRVGESPLHF.

As regards this clone: The junction shows a germline mismatch at one end, possibly a read error. The rearrangement uses TRBV2 and TRBJ1-4; weak D call: TRBD1 (5 bases). Germline V gene sequence: CDR1 SNHLY, CDR2 FYNNEI. CDR3 size: 15 residues. CDR3 region: CASSVVQGHNEELFF. DNA for the CDR3: TGTGCCAGCAGTGTCGTTCAGGGCCATAATGAAGAACTGTTTTTT.

The V gene is TRBV12-5, the J gene TRBJ1-2; TRBD1 matches 8 bases. With V trimmed by 1 base and J by 0 bases, 7 bases remained unmatched. There are 17 residues in the CDR3. Germline CDR1 and CDR2: LGHNT and FRNRAP. Here the CDR3 reads CASGLGSTGGSNYGYTF. CDR3 sequence (DNA): TGTGCTAGTGGTTTGGGTTCCACAGGGGGATCTAACTATGGCTACACCTTC.

The chain is built from TRBV6-1 and TRBJ2-2; a weak D match, TRBD1 (6 bases). The V end lost 5 bases, the J end lost 3 bases, and 13 bases lay between the germline ends. CDR3 size: 15 residues. Germline values: CDR1 MNHNS, CDR2 SASEGT. The CDR3 coding sequence is TGTGCCAGCAGTAAACAGGGTCGGGACACCGGGGAGCTGTTTTTT. Translated: CASSKQGRDTGELFF.

CDR3 region: CASSPAGNYGYTF. As DNA, the CDR3 is TGTGCCAGCAGCCCGGCAGGGAACTATGGCTACACCTTC. J is TRBJ1-2 and V is TRBV7-2; D possibly corresponds to TRBD1 (5 bases). The germline V gene encodes CDR1 SGHTA and CDR2 FQGNSA. Trimming removed 5 bases from V and 2 bases from J, with 9 bases in between. The CDR3 covers 13 residues.

This rearrangement joins TRBV2 to TRBJ1-5, with 7 bases lining up with TRBD1. CDR3 size: 14 residues. Trimming removed 5 bases from V and 7 bases from J; junction bases left unmatched: 8. Germline V gene sequence: CDR1 SNHLY, CDR2 FYNNEI. The CDR3: CASSIDRAGQPQHF. As DNA, the CDR3 is TGTGCCAGCAGTATAGACAGGGCCGGGCAGCCCCAGCATTTT. The full variable domain, in which reference TRBV2 and TRBJ1-5 provide the parts outside the CDR3, is EPEVTQTPSHQVTQMGQEVILRCVPISNHLYFYWYRQILGQKVEFLVSFYNNEISEKSEIFDDQFSVERPDGSNFTLKIRSTKLEDSAMYFCASSIDRAGQPQHFGDGTRLSIL.

The CDR3 DNA is TGTGCCAGCAGTTACTCAGGCCCAGGCTACGAGCAGTACTTC. This gives the protein CASSYSGPGYEQYF. The chain carries TRBV6-6 and TRBJ2-7; no firm D call. Deletions cut 0 bases from V and 3 bases from J, with 9 bases between. The CDR3 contains 14 residues. Germline V gene data show CDR1 as MNHNY and CDR2 as SVGAGI (reference sequence).

The rearrangement uses TRBV6-1 and TRBJ2-1; 10 positions agree with TRBD1. V was pared by 2 bases and J by 7 bases, with 2 bases of the junction left unmatched. This CDR3 is built from 14 residues. Germline V gives CDR1 MNHNS, CDR2 SASEGT. CDR3 DNA sequence: TGTGCCAGCAGTGAACAGGGACAGGGGAATGAGCAGTTCTTC. Protein product: CASSEQGQGNEQFF.

This clone turned up a few times. This chain links TRBV25-1 with TRBJ2-7; a possible D gene is TRBD2 (6 bases). V gave up 2 bases and J gave up 0 bases, with 8 bases separating them. The CDR3 length is 14 residues. CDR1 and CDR2 (germline): MGHDK, SYGVNS. CDR3 in DNA: TGTGCCAGCAGTGAAGGGGGGAGCTCCTACGAGCAGTACTTC. Amino acids: CASSEGGSSYEQYF.

J is TRBJ2-3 and V is TRBV4-3; tentative D call: TRBD1 (5 bases). Germline V CDR1 and CDR2: LGHNA, YSLEER. CDR3 length: 16 amino acids. Trimming removed 0 bases from V and 2 bases from J, with 12 bases in between. The CDR3, as DNA: TGCGCCAGCAGCCAAGATGGCGTCAGGGCCACAGATACGCAGTATTTT. It codes for CASSQDGVRATDTQYF.

This clone showed up just once. CDR3 nucleotide sequence: TGTGCCAGCAGCTTGAGCGGATTTCCCATGAACACTGAAGCTTTCTTT. It encodes CASSLSGFPMNTEAFF. The chain has TRBV7-2 and TRBJ1-1, with D unclear. This CDR3 spans 16 amino acids. Germline-derived CDR1 and CDR2 are SGHTA and FQGNSA. V lost 3 bases to trimming and J lost 0 bases, with 14 bases between them.

This chain joins TRBV6-5 and TRBJ2-2; D is unclear. From germline, CDR1 is MNHEY and CDR2 SVGAGI. The CDR3 runs 14 residues. V was clipped by 2 bases and J by 6 bases, with 10 bases between them. This chain's CDR3 is CASSYTRPPGELFF. The CDR3 DNA reads as TGTGCCAGCAGTTACACGAGGCCCCCCGGGGAGCTGTTTTTT.

The rearrangement links TRBV7-9 to TRBJ2-3, with 8 bases identical to TRBD1. Germline V gives CDR1 SEHNR, CDR2 FQNEAQ (reference sequence). This CDR3 has 15 residues. J gave up 6 bases and V 7 bases, and 12 bases lay outside the gene matches. CDR3 in DNA: TGTGCCAGCACCGTGGTGACAGGGGCCTCCGATACGCAGTATTTT. Protein product: CASTVVTGASDTQYF.

The chain links TRBV5-1 to TRBJ1-2; 7 bases match TRBD1. The CDR3 sequence is 14 residues long. The trim removed 4 bases at V and 4 bases at J, leaving 7 bases unmatched. Germline V gene data show CDR1 as SGHRS and CDR2 as YFSETQ. CDR3 residues: CASSPGQEIYGYTF. CDR3 DNA: TGCGCCAGCAGCCCTGGACAGGAGATCTATGGCTACACCTTC.

This chain links TRBV5-4 with TRBJ1-2; the D gene is possibly TRBD1 (6 bases). The germline gives CDR1 SGHNT, CDR2 YYREEE (reference sequence). V lost 4 bases, J lost 5 bases, and 18 bases lay in between. The length of the CDR3 is 15 residues. DNA of the CDR3: TGTGCCAGCAGCCTTCAAACGACAGGACTTTATGGCTACACCTTC. It translates to CASSLQTTGLYGYTF.

This chain connects TRBV12-5 to TRBJ2-7, with TRBD1 matching 7 bases. The ends lost 1 base at V and 2 bases at J; junction bases unmatched: 2. Germline V gene sequence: CDR1 LGHNT, CDR2 FRNRAP. CDR3 length: 14 residues. The CDR3 sequence is CASGLGQGPYEQYF. The CDR3 DNA reads as TGTGCTAGTGGTTTGGGACAGGGCCCCTACGAGCAGTACTTC.

V is TRBV7-6 and J is TRBJ2-7; 7 positions match TRBD2. Germline V CDR1 and CDR2: SGHVS, FNYEAQ. The J segment lost 0 bases and the V segment lost 5 bases, leaving 10 bases of the junction unmatched. The CDR3 runs 16 residues. This chain's CDR3 is CASSLGGVLLSYEQYF. The DNA of the CDR3 is TGTGCCAGCAGCCTGGGGGGGGTCCTACTCTCCTACGAGCAGTACTTC.

The V gene is TRBV27, the J gene TRBJ2-2; 7 nucleotides line up with TRBD1. Germline V lookup: CDR1 MNHEY, CDR2 SMNVEV (reference sequence). CDR3 size: 14 residues. The ends lost 3 bases at V and 4 bases at J; junction bases unmatched: 2. The CDR3 coding sequence is TGTGCCAGCAGTTTCTGGACAGGCACCGGGGAGCTGTTTTTT. This codes for CASSFWTGTGELFF.

The chain joins TRBV6-5 to TRBJ2-2; 7 nucleotides line up with TRBD1. The CDR3 extends over 15 amino acids. CDR1 and CDR2 from the germline V gene are MNHEY and SVGAGI. V dropped 6 bases and J dropped 4; count of bases not matched to a gene: 8. This CDR3 reads CASRKMTGITGELFF. The CDR3 DNA reads TGTGCCAGCAGGAAAATGACAGGGATCACCGGGGAGCTGTTTTTT.

The chain employs TRBV19 and TRBJ1-4; no definite D call. The germline CDR1 and CDR2 sequences are LNHDA and SQIVND (reference sequence). CDR3 size: 16 residues. The V end lost 7 bases, the J end lost 0 bases, and 15 bases lay between the germline ends. The CDR3, as DNA: TGTGCCAGTACATACGGGGTTGGGGCAACTAATGAAAAACTGTTTTTT. Its translation: CASTYGVGATNEKLFF. Full variable domain (remainder filled in from reference TRBV19 and TRBJ1-4): DGGITQSPKYLFRKEGQNVTLSCEQNLNHDAMYWYRQDPGQGLRLIYYSQIVNDFQKGDIAEGYSVSREKKESFPLTVTSAQKNPTAFYLCASTYGVGATNEKLFFGSGTQLSVL.

CDR3 residues: CASSRPGQGAPEAFF. CDR3 DNA sequence: TGCGCCAGCAGCAGGCCGGGACAGGGGGCTCCTGAAGCTTTCTTT. The gene calls are TRBV5-1 and TRBJ1-1, with 12 positions matching TRBD1. Germline CDR1 reads SGHRS; CDR2 reads YFSETQ. The CDR3 is made up of 15 amino acids. With V trimmed by 4 bases and J by 6 bases, 7 bases remained unmatched.

V usage is TRBV28 and J usage is TRBJ1-2; D gene uncertain. CDR3 size: 12 residues. V was cut by 6 bases and J by 9 bases, with 14 bases left in between. Germline V lookup: CDR1 MDHEN, CDR2 SYDVKM. The CDR3 protein is CASSQTVESYTF. The CDR3 bases are TGTGCCAGCAGCCAAACCGTAGAGAGCTACACCTTC.

J is TRBJ1-2 and V is TRBV30; D gene uncertain. V lost 4 bases to trimming and J lost 0 bases, with 6 bases between them. The CDR3 loop spans 12 amino acids. The germline gives CDR1 GTSNPN, CDR2 SVGIG (reference sequence). The CDR3 loop reads CAWTRANYGYTF. CDR3 in DNA: TGTGCCTGGACCCGGGCTAACTATGGCTACACCTTC.